A selection of T cell receptor beta chains follows, all from one sample in a study of cytomegalovirus exposure and HLA in healthy donors. Assay used: immunoSEQ multiplex PCR; TCRdb lists only in-frame clones, some missing. The top ten hold approximately 6.1% of the sample, which has about 99,000 clones, 9.5% to 13% seen once. Sequenced input: PBMCs. The origin of the receptors is a man aged 40-49 years in good health and CMV-seropositive. CDR3s include the opening cysteine and the closing phenylalanine or tryptophan. Each record gives: V gene, D gene, J gene, clone size, CDR3 protein, CDR3 DNA. A D gene is named only where the DNA matches it firmly. Expanded clones get a size class; other rows say once, few or many, or leave the size out.

>TRBV6-5|-|TRBJ1-4|few
CASSYSQGATNEKLFF
TGTGCCAGCAGTTACTCACAGGGCGCAACTAATGAAAAACTGTTTTTT
>TRBV5-1|TRBD1|TRBJ2-1|-
CASSPGTGGFGQFF
TGCGCCAGCAGCCCGGGGACAGGGGGCTTTGGGCAGTTCTTC
>TRBV12-5|TRBD1|TRBJ2-7|few
CASGLGAVGQVSYEQYF
TGTGCTAGTGGTTTGGGAGCGGTGGGACAGGTCTCCTACGAGCAGTACTTC
>TRBV6-1|-|TRBJ1-5|-
CASSDWSRNQPQHF
TGTGCCAGCAGTGATTGGTCGCGAAATCAGCCCCAGCATTTT
>TRBV4-2|TRBD2|TRBJ2-5|-
CASSQDPGLGETQYF
TGTGCCAGCAGCCAAGACCCGGGACTAGGAGAGACCCAGTACTTC
>TRBV10-3|-|TRBJ2-3|-
CAIKSGTETTDTQYF
TGTGCCATCAAGTCGGGGACTGAGACCACAGATACGCAGTATTTT
>TRBV19|-|TRBJ2-4|-
CASSIVNREAKNIQYF
TGTGCCAGTAGTATCGTGAACCGAGAGGCCAAAAACATTCAGTACTTC
>TRBV2|-|TRBJ2-7|few
CASSVSGSAYEQYF
TGTGCCAGCAGTGTTAGTGGGAGTGCCTACGAGCAGTACTTC
>TRBV28|-|TRBJ1-2|few
CASTPQGLKGYTF
TGTGCCAGCACCCCGCAGGGTTTGAAGGGCTACACCTTC
>TRBV2|TRBD2|TRBJ2-6|-
CASSLAGGSGANVLTF
TGTGCCAGCAGTTTAGCGGGCGGCTCTGGGGCCAACGTCCTGACTTTC
>TRBV14|-|TRBJ2-3|-
CASSTFTDTQYF
TGTGCCAGCAGCACTTTCACAGATACGCAGTATTTT
>TRBV14|-|TRBJ2-1|few
CASSQDLVASYNEQFF
TGTGCCAGCAGCCAAGATTTGGTAGCCTCCTACAATGAGCAGTTCTTC
>TRBV5-8|-|TRBJ2-5|few
CASSQDIEETQYF
TGTGCCAGCAGCCAAGACATTGAAGAGACCCAGTACTTC
>TRBV7-9|TRBD1|TRBJ1-1|-
CASRGQGDTEAFF
TGTGCCAGCAGGGGACAGGGGGACACTGAAGCTTTCTTT
>TRBV11-3|-|TRBJ2-1|few
CASSLVDNEQFF
TGTGCCAGCAGCTTAGTCGACAATGAGCAGTTCTTC
>TRBV7-9|-|TRBJ1-2|-
CASDTRGREYGYTF
TGTGCCAGCGACACTCGGGGGAGGGAGTATGGCTACACCTTC
>TRBV28|-|TRBJ2-1|few
CASSPAGMNEQFF
TGTGCCAGCAGCCCCGCGGGGATGAATGAGCAGTTCTTC
>TRBV5-1|TRBD1|TRBJ2-2|-
CASSLGQGTTGELFF
TGCGCCAGCAGCTTGGGACAGGGGACCACCGGGGAGCTGTTTTTT
>TRBV7-2|TRBD1|TRBJ1-2|many
CASSSALGQSYGYTF
TGTGCCAGCAGCTCCGCCTTGGGACAGTCCTATGGCTACACCTTC
>TRBV19|-|TRBJ2-6|few
CASLGDIFSGANVLTF
TGTGCCAGTTTAGGGGACATCTTCTCTGGGGCCAACGTCCTGACTTTC
>TRBV7-6|TRBD2|TRBJ2-5|few
CASMQAGGPETQYF
TGTGCCAGTATGCAAGCGGGAGGGCCGGAGACCCAGTACTTC
>TRBV5-5|-|TRBJ2-7|few
CASSLEQGSSYEQYF
TGTGCCAGCAGCTTGGAGCAGGGGAGCTCCTACGAGCAGTACTTC
>TRBV9|TRBD1|TRBJ2-2|-
CASSVGTGANTGELFF
TGTGCCAGCAGCGTAGGGACAGGGGCAAACACCGGGGAGCTGTTTTTT
>TRBV28|-|TRBJ1-2|-
CASSPFRGPQLGYTF
TGTGCCAGCAGCCCCTTCAGGGGCCCCCAACTTGGCTACACCTTC
>TRBV27|-|TRBJ2-3|-
CASSFGGTVTDTQYF
TGTGCCAGCAGTTTTGGAGGGACCGTCACAGATACGCAGTATTTT
>TRBV5-6|TRBD1|TRBJ2-5|few
CASSYTDRGETQYF
TGTGCCAGCAGCTATACGGACAGGGGAGAGACCCAGTACTTC
>TRBV7-8|TRBD1|TRBJ1-1|-
CASSLDRDRGGDTEAFF
TGTGCCAGCAGCCTGGACCGGGACAGGGGAGGTGATACTGAAGCTTTCTTT
>TRBV6-1|-|TRBJ1-5|-
CATKREVTYNQPQHF
TGTGCCACAAAGAGGGAGGTGACCTACAATCAGCCCCAGCATTTT
>TRBV28|-|TRBJ2-1|few
CASSYSYNEQFF
TGTGCCAGCAGCTACAGCTACAATGAGCAGTTCTTC
>TRBV2|-|TRBJ1-4|medium-sized
CASSASGAREKLFF
TGTGCCAGCAGCGCATCAGGGGCTCGGGAAAAACTGTTTTTT
>TRBV10-1|-|TRBJ1-2|few
CASSGTNNYGYTF
TGCGCCAGCAGTGGTACAAATAACTATGGCTACACCTTC
>TRBV5-1|-|TRBJ1-1|-
CASSLAQTLNTEAFF
TGCGCCAGCAGCTTGGCACAGACCTTGAACACTGAAGCTTTCTTT
>TRBV6-1|-|TRBJ2-3|many
CASSEGPLETDTQYF
TGTGCCAGCAGTGAAGGGCCTCTAGAGACAGATACGCAGTATTTT
>TRBV6-6|-|TRBJ1-2|-
CASSSYQGHSRGYTF
TGTGCCAGCAGTTCATATCAGGGGCACAGCAGGGGCTACACCTTC
>TRBV10-3|-|TRBJ2-2|few
CAISSLGGTGTGELFF
TGTGCCATCAGTAGTCTGGGCGGTACAGGCACCGGGGAGCTGTTTTTT
>TRBV7-2|-|TRBJ2-3|-
CASSSDWRKQYF
TGTGCCAGCAGTTCGGACTGGCGAAAGCAGTATTTT
>TRBV30|-|TRBJ2-7|few
CAWSRSSYEQYF
TGTGCCTGGAGTAGGAGCTCCTACGAGCAGTACTTC
>TRBV5-1|TRBD2|TRBJ2-7|few
CASTMVAGTSSYEQYF
TGCGCCAGCACAATGGTGGCCGGGACTAGCTCCTACGAGCAGTACTTC
>TRBV5-4|-|TRBJ2-5|-
CASSLAGTDKETQYF
TGTGCCAGCAGCTTGGCCGGGACTGATAAAGAGACCCAGTACTTC
>TRBV7-2|TRBD1|TRBJ2-7|few
CASSLPRGRGHWYEQYF
TGTGCCAGCAGCTTACCGAGGGGCAGGGGGCATTGGTACGAGCAGTACTTC
>TRBV7-9|-|TRBJ2-1|-
CASRTGSYNEQFF
TGTGCCAGCCGTACAGGGTCTTACAATGAGCAGTTCTTC
>TRBV11-1|-|TRBJ1-5|-
CASSLAQGQPQHF
TGTGCCAGCAGCTTAGCGCAGGGTCAGCCCCAGCATTTT
>TRBV19|TRBD1|TRBJ1-2|-
CASSPRGPGYTF
TGTGCCAGTAGTCCCAGGGGGCCCGGCTACACCTTC
>TRBV6-5|TRBD1|TRBJ1-5|few
CASSTTGQGRQPQHF
TGTGCCAGCAGTACGACCGGACAGGGGAGACAGCCCCAGCATTTT
>TRBV19|TRBD1|TRBJ1-5|few
CASSRTTGGLGQPQHF
TGTGCCAGTAGTCGAACAACAGGGGGCCTCGGTCAGCCCCAGCATTTT
>TRBV19|-|TRBJ2-1|few
CASSIQRSSYNEQFF
TGTGCCAGTAGTATCCAGCGGAGCTCCTACAATGAGCAGTTCTTC
>TRBV5-1|-|TRBJ1-5|-
CASSLGGDGYQPQHF
TGCGCCAGCAGCTTGGGGGGGGACGGATATCAGCCCCAGCATTTT